A selection of T cell receptor beta chains follows, all from one sample in a study of graft-versus-host responses after intestinal transplantation. Their recognized antigens are unknown. Assay: immunoSEQ multiplex PCR; the TCRdb copy retains only in-frame clones and omits some. This sample yields tens of thousands of clones, of which 85% to 95% are seen a single time; around 0.56% belongs to the top ten. This sample comprised unstimulated CD8+ T cells sorted from spleen or lymph node cells, obtained before intestinal transplant. The source of these receptors is a human donor who received an intestinal transplant. CDR3s include the opening cysteine and the closing phenylalanine or tryptophan. The D gene is left open where the match is weak.

v_call: TRBV7-9; d_call: TRBD1; cdr3_aa: CASSLEGQGPYEQYF
v_call: TRBV21-1; d_call: NA; cdr3_aa: CASEDYRGDQPQHF
v_call: TRBV4-1; d_call: NA; cdr3_aa: CASSPPGNTEAFF
v_call: TRBV13; d_call: TRBD1; cdr3_aa: CASSTTLMDRADGYTF
v_call: TRBV7-9; d_call: NA; cdr3_aa: CASSLYPSNEQFF
v_call: TRBV6-5; d_call: TRBD2; cdr3_aa: CASSYSNSGTSGEQFF
v_call: TRBV6-6; d_call: NA; cdr3_aa: CASGVYSNQPQHF
v_call: TRBV30; d_call: NA; cdr3_aa: CAWIGRFHTGTGELFF
v_call: TRBV6-5; d_call: NA; cdr3_aa: CASTLGQIDTGELFF
v_call: TRBV4-1; d_call: NA; cdr3_aa: CASSDSRDEQFF
v_call: TRBV6-5; d_call: TRBD1; cdr3_aa: CASSSGTGANSPLHF
v_call: TRBV9; d_call: TRBD2; cdr3_aa: CASSPDSNLGGNEQFF
v_call: TRBV5-5; d_call: NA; cdr3_aa: CASSLPGQQTQYF
v_call: TRBV27; d_call: NA; cdr3_aa: CASSFLSGGFRAQPQHF
v_call: TRBV27; d_call: NA; cdr3_aa: CASSLSGLSYEQYF
v_call: TRBV12-5; d_call: TRBD2; cdr3_aa: CASGLVLHQRGTDTQYF
v_call: TRBV2; d_call: TRBD1; cdr3_aa: CASSPWTGDPTGELFF
v_call: TRBV30; d_call: TRBD2; cdr3_aa: CAWSSGRGDNEQFF
v_call: TRBV5-1; d_call: NA; cdr3_aa: CASSLATTYEQYF
v_call: TRBV9; d_call: TRBD2; cdr3_aa: CASSAGRTSGITDTQYF
v_call: TRBV7-7; d_call: TRBD2; cdr3_aa: CASSLSTGGGNEQFF
v_call: TRBV27; d_call: TRBD2; cdr3_aa: CATQGLAPNEQFF
v_call: TRBV5-4; d_call: NA; cdr3_aa: CASSFWGTGLTEAFF
v_call: TRBV5-1; d_call: TRBD2; cdr3_aa: CASSPGEGTYEQYF
v_call: TRBV7-9; d_call: TRBD2; cdr3_aa: CASSHRGEASGSPYEQYF
v_call: TRBV28; d_call: NA; cdr3_aa: CASSPTDSYEQYF
v_call: TRBV5-1; d_call: TRBD1; cdr3_aa: CASSTGQGQETQYF
v_call: TRBV7-2; d_call: NA; cdr3_aa: CASSLYRYF
v_call: TRBV27; d_call: NA; cdr3_aa: CASTPGESYEQYF
v_call: TRBV5-1; d_call: NA; cdr3_aa: CASSLARGSFYEQYF
v_call: TRBV7-2; d_call: NA; cdr3_aa: CASSLDGRNYGYTF
v_call: TRBV4-1; d_call: TRBD1; cdr3_aa: CASSQDKGQGVGTQYF
v_call: TRBV27; d_call: NA; cdr3_aa: CASRGSRYGYTF
v_call: TRBV28; d_call: TRBD2; cdr3_aa: CASIPGLAQETQYF
v_call: TRBV13; d_call: TRBD2; cdr3_aa: CASSPTGGGDIQYF
v_call: TRBV2; d_call: TRBD1; cdr3_aa: CASLIRGQGNANEQFF
v_call: TRBV4-2; d_call: NA; cdr3_aa: CASSQDWVGPQHF
v_call: TRBV4-1; d_call: TRBD2; cdr3_aa: CASSHVAGEGYEQYF
v_call: TRBV11-2; d_call: NA; cdr3_aa: CASSLNQGGHYGYTF
v_call: TRBV6-5; d_call: TRBD2; cdr3_aa: CASSPGTSVFETQYF